The next 19 T cell receptor beta chains were all read from a single sample in a study of cytomegalovirus exposure and HLA in healthy donors. 60 Vbeta and 13 Jbeta primers were used in PCR. Only in-frame clones appear in the TCRdb table, and some are missing; sequencing was by immunoSEQ multiplex PCR. The sample totals around 130,000 clones; its top ten clones hold 1.5% to 1.9%. Sequences were obtained from PBMCs. These receptors originate from a woman between 35 and 50 years old in good health and CMV-seronegative.

In nucleotides, the CDR3 is TGTGCCAGCAGTTATCGAGGAGACGAGAATTCACCCCTCCACTTT. It encodes CASSYRGDENSPLHF. The chain carries TRBV7-6 and TRBJ1-6, with unresolved D. The CDR3 extends over 15 amino acids. Germline values: CDR1 SGHVS, CDR2 FNYEAQ. Between the trimmed V and J ends, which lost 6 bases and 7 bases, there was a span of 16 bases.

CDR3 region: CASSLVATGGPNSPLHF. CDR3 DNA: TGTGCCAGCAGCTTAGTGGCCACAGGGGGCCCTAATTCACCCCTCCACTTT. The chain has TRBV7-9 and TRBJ1-6; 9 bases line up with TRBD1. This CDR3 is built from 17 residues. Germline CDR1 SEHNR, CDR2 FQNEAQ (reference sequence). Germline trimming cut 1 base from V and 6 bases from J; bases unmatched to any gene: 7.

The chain recombines TRBV10-3 with TRBJ2-3; 7 nucleotides match TRBD2. Germline values: CDR1 ENHRY, CDR2 SYGVKD. The CDR3 length is 14 residues. The CDR3: CATKVGGSTDTQYF. CDR3 bases: TGTGCAACCAAGGTCGGGGGGAGCACAGATACGCAGTATTTT.

The rearrangement joins TRBV7-2 to TRBJ1-2, with D possibly being TRBD1 (5 bases). The CDR3 runs 17 residues. CDR1 SGHTA and CDR2 FQGNSA come from the germline V gene. The V and J ends lost 2 bases and 3 bases respectively, with 19 bases between them. The CDR3 region is CASSLLVGATADYGYTF. CDR3 DNA sequence: TGTGCCAGCAGCTTACTCGTAGGGGCCACCGCGGACTATGGCTACACCTTC.

The rearrangement uses TRBV5-1 and TRBJ1-3; 9 bases are shared with TRBD1. The J segment lost 1 base and the V segment lost 7 bases, leaving 21 bases of the junction unmatched. This CDR3 comprises 20 residues. CDR1 and CDR2 from the germline V gene are SGHRS and YFSETQ. The CDR3: CASGRGPTGTGPISGNTIYF. The CDR3 region has the DNA TGCGCCAGCGGACGTGGGCCAACCGGGACAGGGCCCATTTCTGGAAACACCATATATTTT.

V gene TRBV2 combines with J gene TRBJ2-5; TRBD1 agrees at 7 bases. The ends lost 7 bases at V and 4 bases at J; junction bases unmatched: 6. CDR1 is SNHLY and CDR2 is FYNNEI in the germline V gene. There are 13 residues in the CDR3. For the CDR3, the DNA is TGTGCCAGCACGACAGGGCCAAGAGAGACCCAGTACTTC. Protein sequence: CASTTGPRETQYF. The complete variable domain, with remaining parts taken from reference TRBV2 and TRBJ2-5, reads EPEVTQTPSHQVTQMGQEVILRCVPISNHLYFYWYRQILGQKVEFLVSFYNNEISEKSEIFDDQFSVERPDGSNFTLKIRSTKLEDSAMYFCASTTGPRETQYFGPGTRLLVL.

J is TRBJ2-2 and V is TRBV9, with D unresolved. The ends were cut back, 0 bases at V and 8 bases at J, with 8 bases in the middle. The germline gives CDR1 SGDLS, CDR2 YYNGEE. The CDR3 is 13 residues long. The CDR3 sequence: CASSVDQSGELFF. DNA for the CDR3: TGTGCCAGCAGCGTAGACCAGTCTGGGGAGCTGTTTTTT. Full variable domain (outside the CDR3, taken from reference TRBV9 and TRBJ2-2): DSGVTQTPKHLITATGQRVTLRCSPRSGDLSVYWYQQSLDQGLQFLIQYYNGEERAKGNILERFSAQQFPDLHSELNLSSLELGDSALYFCASSVDQSGELFFGEGSRLTVL.

The chain is built from TRBV7-2 and TRBJ1-2; D remains unclear. Trimming took 0 bases from V and 1 from J, leaving 6 bases between them. The CDR3 sequence is 14 residues long. The V gene's germline CDR1 is SGHTA and CDR2 FQGNSA. The CDR3, as DNA: TGTGCCAGCAGCTTAGCGGCGGATAACTATGGCTACACCTTC. Translating it yields CASSLAADNYGYTF.

The chain joins TRBV7-9 to TRBJ1-1; 7 bases map to TRBD1. CDR1 is SEHNR and CDR2 is FQNEAQ in the germline V gene (reference sequence). This CDR3 has 13 amino acids. V dropped 6 bases and J dropped 8; count of bases not matched to a gene: 9. In DNA, the CDR3 is TGTGCCAGCAGTCTCATAAGACAGGGCGAAGCTTTCTTT. Translated, it gives CASSLIRQGEAFF.

The rearrangement uses TRBV18 and TRBJ2-7; D uncertain. With 1 base removed from V and 0 bases from J, the gap between germline ends came to 16 bases. CDR1 and CDR2 from the germline V gene are KGHSH and LQKENI. The CDR3 loop spans 17 amino acids. The CDR3 loop reads CASSPRLATLSSYEQYF. The CDR3 DNA sequence: TGTGCCAGCTCACCACGTCTCGCGACACTGAGCTCCTACGAGCAGTACTTC.

V and J are TRBV6-5 and TRBJ1-1; tentative D call: TRBD1 (6 bases). Trimming left V 6 bases short and J 7 bases short, with 15 bases between. The CDR3 consists of 13 residues. Germline CDR1 MNHEY, CDR2 SVGAGI. The CDR3 DNA follows: TGTGCCAGCAGGCCCACAGGGTTGGGTGAAGCTTTCTTT. It is translated as CASRPTGLGEAFF.

DNA of the CDR3: TGTGCCAGCAGTGAAGCGCAGCAGAGGTTGAACACTGAAGCTTTCTTT. This codes for CASSEAQQRLNTEAFF. This chain connects TRBV2 to TRBJ1-1; D gene unclear. Germline V lookup: CDR1 SNHLY, CDR2 FYNNEI. This CDR3 is 16 amino acids long. With 0 bases removed from V and 0 bases from J, the gap between germline ends came to 11 bases.

V and J are TRBV5-8 and TRBJ2-1; unclear D gene. Germline CDR1 SGHTS, CDR2 YDEGEE. The CDR3 sequence is 13 residues long. V lost 7 bases to trimming and J lost 2 bases, with 10 bases between them. CDR3 amino acids: CASDPEAYNEQFF. In nucleotides, the CDR3 is TGTGCCAGCGATCCCGAGGCCTACAATGAGCAGTTCTTC.

The chain links TRBV25-1 to TRBJ2-2; 8 positions match TRBD1. After removal of 7 bases from V and 6 bases from J, the junction contained 13 bases not matched to a gene. The CDR3 runs 16 residues. Germline assignment: CDR1 MGHDK and CDR2 SYGVNS. CDR3 protein: CASTSGGRGQAGELFF. CDR3 DNA sequence: TGTGCCAGCACCTCAGGGGGCAGGGGGCAAGCCGGGGAGCTGTTTTTT.

The CDR3 sequence is CASSMRATGGTLAPSRAFF. CDR3 in DNA: TGTGCCAGTAGTATGAGGGCGACAGGGGGTACATTGGCGCCCTCGCGAGCTTTCTTT. This chain connects TRBV19 to TRBJ1-1; 9 positions match TRBD1. The CDR3 is 19 residues long. Germline-derived CDR1 and CDR2 are LNHDA and SQIVND (reference sequence). V was clipped by 3 bases and J by 10 bases; unmatched bases: 24.

The rearrangement joins TRBV2 to TRBJ1-4; D is unclear. The CDR3 totals 13 residues. The V end was cut by 4 bases, the J end by 4 bases, with 7 bases between. The germline gives CDR1 SNHLY, CDR2 FYNNEI. The chain's CDR3 is CASSAEGNEKLFF. CDR3 DNA: TGTGCCAGCAGTGCAGAGGGTAATGAAAAACTGTTTTTT.

The chain employs TRBV4-3 and TRBJ1-1; the match to TRBD1 covers 11 bases. After removal of 7 bases from V and 9 bases from J, the junction contained 10 bases not matched to a gene. This CDR3 comprises 14 residues. The V gene's germline CDR1 is LGHNA and CDR2 YSLEER. CDR3 amino acids: CASIIPEDRGQAFF. CDR3 DNA: TGCGCCAGCATCATCCCAGAGGACAGGGGGCAAGCTTTCTTT.

V usage is TRBV18 and J usage is TRBJ1-2; TRBD1 might be the D (5 bases). The V gene's germline CDR1 is KGHSH and CDR2 LQKENI. V shed 2 bases and J shed 2 bases, with 9 bases lying between them. This CDR3 is built from 14 residues. The CDR3 loop reads CASSPLTENYGYTF. The CDR3 coding sequence is TGTGCCAGCTCACCATTGACAGAGAACTATGGCTACACCTTC. The variable domain in full, completed from reference TRBV18 and TRBJ1-2, reads NAGVMQNPRHLVRRRGQEARLRCSPMKGHSHVYWYRQLPEEGLKFMVYLQKENIIDESGMPKERFSAEFPKEGPSILRIQQVVRGDSAAYFCASSPLTENYGYTFGSGTRLTVV.

V usage is TRBV4-3 and J usage is TRBJ1-3; the D gene is possibly TRBD1 (6 bases). The CDR3 has 14 residues. The V gene's germline CDR1 is LGHNA and CDR2 YSLEER. Trimming stripped 3 bases from V and 1 base from J, with 7 bases between. The CDR3 reads CASSHTGSGNTIYF. The CDR3 DNA reads as TGCGCCAGCAGCCACACAGGGTCTGGAAACACCATATATTTT.